This TCR beta chain was identified in a study of regulatory T cells in long-lasting Graves disease. The CDR3 sequence is 13 residues long. V shed 4 bases and J 6 bases; nucleotides not matched to a gene: 3. CDR1 and CDR2 from the germline V gene are SQVTM and ANQGSEA. Time point indicated: persistent/refractory GD, antithyroid drugs over 5 years with positive TRAb. Preparation of the TCR library used RNA extracted from PBMCs. EDTA tubes collected roughly 9.6 milliliters of peripheral blood. Comment on this clonotype: Its antigen is not known.

Findings and caveats of the study: Because few samples were included, accuracy may have been lower.

Sequencing libraries for TCR beta were prepared with iRepertoire HTBI primers and Arm-PCR of CDR3 regions. TCRdb re-called the multiplex PCR reads with MiXCR, one entry per CDR3 protein. The repertoire holds hundreds of thousands of distinct CDR3 sequences, about 30% seen once, with roughly 41% in the top ten. The chain carries TRBV29-1 and TRBJ1-5; 10 nucleotides match TRBD1. The specimen comprised peripheral blood mononuclear cells (PBMCs), sampled when the disease was refractory, from a patient treated with antithyroid drugs. The sequence was collected from a female donor with Graves disease. The CDR3 DNA reads as TGCAGCGTTGGGGACAGGGGTGGTCAGCCCCAGCATTTT. Its protein is CSVGDRGGQPQHF.